Below, 32 T cell receptor beta chains from the same sample are listed, as sequenced in a study of blood T cell repertoires in COVID-19. Repertoires were generated with immunoSEQ multiplex PCR, while TCRdb's copy carries only in-frame clones and drops some. The repertoire includes some 87,000 clones, roughly nine tenths of them detected once, and around 3.4% sits in the top ten. Source material: peripheral blood. The receptors were gathered from a woman in her seventies with acute or convalescent COVID-19.

This rearrangement joins TRBV5-6 to TRBJ1-6; D is uncertain. V shed 3 bases and J shed 10 bases, with 14 bases lying between them. The CDR3 has 14 amino acids. From germline, CDR1 is SGHDT and CDR2 YYEEEE. This CDR3 is CASSSRGLGSPLHF. CDR3 bases: TGTGCCAGCAGCTCCCGGGGTTTGGGCTCACCCCTCCACTTT.

For the CDR3, the DNA is TGTGCCAGCAGCCGAGAAGGGACAGGGACCCTGCGAGGCGAGCAGTACTTC. Protein product: CASSREGTGTLRGEQYF. J is TRBJ2-7 and V is TRBV28; 9 nucleotides line up with TRBD1. Germline CDR1 and CDR2: MDHEN and SYDVKM. This CDR3 has 17 residues. V gave up 6 bases and J gave up 6 bases; unmatched junction bases: 18.

CDR3 amino acids: CATSDGTGEPGGNTIYF. CDR3 bases: TGTGCCACCAGTGATGGGACAGGGGAACCGGGGGGAAACACCATATATTTT. This sequence joins TRBV24-1 and TRBJ1-3, with 10 nucleotides matching TRBD1. With V trimmed by 3 bases and J by 4 bases, 8 bases remained unmatched. CDR3 length: 17 amino acids. Germline loops: CDR1 KGHDR, CDR2 SFDVKD.

CDR3 nucleotide sequence: TGTGCCAGCAGCTTTACAGGGGCCTACACTGAAGCTTTCTTT. It yields the protein CASSFTGAYTEAFF. This chain connects TRBV11-2 to TRBJ1-1; 7 nucleotides agree with TRBD1. There are 14 residues in the CDR3. Germline V CDR1 and CDR2: SGHAT, FQNNGV. The V and J ends lost 3 bases and 3 bases, in that order; junction bases with no gene match: 4.

The chain couples TRBV28 to TRBJ2-1; 9 nucleotides align to TRBD2. This CDR3 has 15 residues. With V trimmed by 4 bases and J by 15 bases, 16 bases remained unmatched. Per germline, CDR1 MDHEN and CDR2 SYDVKM. CDR3 loop: CASSSSGTSGHRLFF. In nucleotides, the CDR3 is TGTGCCAGCAGTTCGTCGGGAACTAGCGGGCACCGCCTGTTCTTC.

The rearrangement uses TRBV7-9 and TRBJ1-2; D may be TRBD1 (6 bases). V lost 7 bases and J 8 bases, leaving 17 bases between the germline ends. The length of the CDR3 is 13 residues. Germline CDR1 reads SEHNR; CDR2 reads FQNEAQ (reference sequence). The CDR3 DNA reads TGTGCCAGCACCCAGACAGGAGCTATGGGCTACACCTTC. This sequence encodes CASTQTGAMGYTF.

The rearrangement joins TRBV19 to TRBJ1-2; 10 nucleotides match TRBD1. Trimming at V came to 6 bases and at J to 4 bases, leaving 5 bases not matched to a gene. CDR1 is LNHDA and CDR2 is SQIVND in the germline V gene (reference sequence). The CDR3 has 14 residues. The CDR3 sequence: CASRGTGDTYGYTF. The DNA for the CDR3 is TGTGCCAGTAGAGGGACAGGGGATACCTATGGCTACACCTTC.

The genes are TRBV11-2 and TRBJ1-4, with 7 bases that match TRBD1. This CDR3 has 15 residues. CDR1 SGHAT and CDR2 FQNNGV come from the germline V gene. The V gene end was trimmed by 5 bases and the J gene end by 5 bases; junction bases not matched to a gene: 8. CDR3 region: CASSPPGQKNEKLFF. The CDR3 DNA reads TGTGCCAGCAGCCCACCGGGACAGAAGAATGAAAAACTGTTTTTT. Drawing the rest from reference TRBV11-2 and TRBJ1-4, the complete variable domain is EAGVAQSPRYKIIEKRQSVAFWCNPISGHATLYWYQQILGQGPKLLIQFQNNGVVDDSQLPKDRFSAERLKGVDSTLKIQPAKLEDSAVYLCASSPPGQKNEKLFFGSGTQLSVL.

This chain connects TRBV19 to TRBJ1-6; possibly TRBD1 for D (5 bases). This CDR3 region has 15 residues. From germline, CDR1 is LNHDA and CDR2 SQIVND (reference sequence). Trimming stripped 3 bases from V and 5 bases from J, with 11 bases between. CDR3 sequence reads: CASSITGGNNSPLHF. The CDR3 nucleotides read TGTGCCAGTAGTATCACCGGGGGGAATAATTCACCCCTCCACTTT. The variable domain in full, completed from reference TRBV19 and TRBJ1-6, reads DGGITQSPKYLFRKEGQNVTLSCEQNLNHDAMYWYRQDPGQGLRLIYYSQIVNDFQKGDIAEGYSVSREKKESFPLTVTSAQKNPTAFYLCASSITGGNNSPLHFGNGTRLTVT.

The chain uses TRBV3-1 (or the pseudogene TRBV3-2) and TRBJ2-6, with TRBD1 matching 10 bases. CDR1 and CDR2 from the germline V gene are LGHDT and YNNKEL (reference sequence). CDR3 size: 17 residues. J gave up 2 bases and V 4 bases, and 5 bases lay outside the gene matches. CDR3 nucleotides: TGTGCCAGCAGCCCCGGACAGGGGGTAGCTGGGGCCAACGTCCTGACTTTC. This gives the protein CASSPGQGVAGANVLTF.

This chain links TRBV6-5 with TRBJ1-4, with D possibly matching TRBD1 (6 bases). CDR1 and CDR2 (germline): MNHEY, SVGAGI. V lost 7 bases to trimming and J lost 5 bases, with 14 bases between them. This CDR3 region has 14 residues. The CDR3 reads CASMRGAGNEKLFF. DNA of the CDR3: TGTGCCAGCATGCGGGGGGCGGGGAATGAAAAACTGTTTTTT.

This clone was counted a few times. The CDR3 coding sequence is TGTGCCAGTAGTATGGGGCCGTCGGATGGCTACACCTTC. This sequence encodes CASSMGPSDGYTF. This chain joins TRBV19 and TRBJ1-2; TRBD1 might be the D (5 bases). The CDR3 loop spans 13 amino acids. The ends were cut back, 3 bases at V and 6 bases at J, with 11 bases in the middle. Germline V gene data show CDR1 as LNHDA and CDR2 as SQIVND (reference sequence). Together with reference TRBV19 and TRBJ1-2, the CDR3 gives the full variable domain: DGGITQSPKYLFRKEGQNVTLSCEQNLNHDAMYWYRQDPGQGLRLIYYSQIVNDFQKGDIAEGYSVSREKKESFPLTVTSAQKNPTAFYLCASSMGPSDGYTFGSGTRLTVV.

Points on this clone: A read error is likely, as this CDR3 ends without the conserved phenylalanine or tryptophan. It is unclear where the CDR3 begins or ends on the DNA, so no DNA is shown, and the CDR3 is as TCRdb lists it. The gene calls are TRBV6-6 and TRBJ1-2; the table calls TRBD1, which could not be checked here. Germline V CDR1 and CDR2: MNHNY, SVGAGI (reference sequence). From its first to its last residue, the CDR3 has 13 amino acids. The CDR3 protein is CASSSTGGGTAYV.

CDR3 nucleotides: TGCGCCAGCAGCCAGGGTGGACAGGGGTTTGAAAAACTGTTTTTT. Translating gives CASSQGGQGFEKLFF. V is TRBV4-1 and J is TRBJ1-4, with 9 nucleotides matching TRBD1. The length of the CDR3 is 15 residues. Losses at the gene ends were 3 bases for V and 7 bases for J; bases not matched to a gene: 6. Germline values: CDR1 MGHRA, CDR2 YSYEKL.

The CDR3 protein is CASSFMTALFF. CDR3 DNA sequence: TGTGCCAGCAGCTTTATGACAGCCCTGTTTTTT. The chain employs TRBV5-6 and TRBJ1-4; a weak D match, TRBD1 (5 bases). Deletions cut 2 bases from V and 14 bases from J, with 10 bases between. The CDR3 contains 11 residues. Germline V gene data show CDR1 as SGHDT and CDR2 as YYEEEE. The variable domain in full, with the rest retrieved from reference TRBV5-6 and TRBJ1-4, is DAGVTQSPTHLIKTRGQQVTLRCSPKSGHDTVSWYQQALGQGPQFIFQYYEEEERQRGNFPDRFSGHQFPNYSSELNVNALLLGDSALYLCASSFMTALFFGSGTQLSVL.

V is TRBV21-1 and J is TRBJ2-5; TRBD2, the table's D call, lacks a check against the DNA. TRBV21-1 is a recognized pseudogene. The CDR3 loop spans 19 amino acids. In DNA form, the CDR3 reads TGTGCCAGCAGGGAAAAAGCGTCCGGACTAGCCGTCGGGGGAGAGACCCAGTACTTC. This encodes CASREKASGLAVGGETQYF.

In this sample, this clone turned up once. The chain joins TRBV12-3 or TRBV12-4 to TRBJ1-2, with a tentative D call TRBD1 (5 bases). This CDR3 region has 12 residues. V was clipped by 3 bases and J by 5 bases, with 7 bases between them. DNA for the CDR3: TGTGCCAGCAGTTTTGGGGGGTATGGCTACACCTTC. This codes for CASSFGGYGYTF.

This clone was seen once. The chain employs TRBV6-4 and TRBJ1-5; TRBD1 agrees at 7 bases. The CDR3 is 14 amino acids. The V gene's germline CDR1 is MRHNA and CDR2 SNTAGT. V was pared by 3 bases and J by 7 bases, with 6 bases of the junction left unmatched. DNA for the CDR3: TGTGCCAGCAGTGAGTCCCAGGGGGTACAGCCCCAGCATTTT. It translates to CASSESQGVQPQHF.

The chain has TRBV4-1 and TRBJ1-4, with D perhaps TRBD1 (5 bases). Trimming left V 1 base short and J 4 bases short, with 10 bases between. Germline V gives CDR1 MGHRA, CDR2 YSYEKL. This CDR3 has 15 amino acids. In nucleotides, the CDR3 is TGCGCCAGCAGCCAAGTACAGGCCGATAATGAAAAACTGTTTTTT. Translating it yields CASSQVQADNEKLFF.

This rearrangement joins TRBV10-2 to TRBJ2-7; 9 nucleotides align to TRBD1. CDR1 and CDR2 from the germline V gene are WSHSY and SAAADI. CDR3 size: 15 residues. The ends lost 10 bases at V and 6 bases at J; junction bases unmatched: 16. The CDR3 DNA is TGCGCCACCAGACCGGGTGGACAGGGGCTCTTCGAGCAGTACGTC. Amino acid sequence: CATRPGGQGLFEQYV.

The rearrangement joins TRBV20-1 to TRBJ1-6, with 7 bases matching TRBD1. Germline-derived CDR1 and CDR2 are DFQATT and SNEGSKA (reference sequence). V lost 3 bases to trimming and J lost 7 bases; unmatched junction nucleotides: 6. This CDR3 region has 14 residues. The CDR3 DNA reads as TGCAGTGCTAGTAGGGGGCCCTCGAATTCACCCCTCCACTTT. Its protein is CSASRGPSNSPLHF.

J is TRBJ2-7 and V is TRBV18, with TRBD1 identical over 7 bases. The CDR3 sequence is 12 residues long. The germline CDR1 and CDR2 sequences are KGHSH and LQKENI. V trimming: 8 bases; J trimming: 2 bases; junction bases outside the gene matches: 3. The CDR3 is CASAGTAYEQYV. The CDR3 bases are TGTGCCAGCGCCGGGACAGCCTACGAGCAGTACGTC.

V gene TRBV2 combines with J gene TRBJ2-1; 15 bases map to TRBD2. The trim removed 6 bases at V and 9 bases at J, leaving 9 bases unmatched. This CDR3 has 16 amino acids. Germline assignment: CDR1 SNHLY and CDR2 FYNNEI. CDR3 amino acids: CASSARTSGRGSEQFF. In nucleotides, the CDR3 is TGTGCCAGCAGCGCCCGGACTAGCGGGAGGGGGAGTGAGCAGTTCTTC.

This clone was seen a few times. This sequence joins TRBV4-1 and TRBJ2-7; D might be TRBD1 (5 bases). CDR3 length equals 20 residues. V was clipped by 1 base and J by 2 bases, with 27 bases between them. Germline V CDR1 and CDR2: MGHRA, YSYEKL. This CDR3 reads CASSQVLLYTDGKGTYEQYF. The DNA of the CDR3 is TGCGCCAGCAGCCAAGTCCTCCTCTACACGGACGGAAAGGGGACCTACGAGCAGTACTTC.

This chain uses TRBV12-2 with TRBJ2-7; TRBD1 is the table's D call and was not checked against the DNA. TRBV12-2 is recorded as a pseudogene. The CDR3 totals 15 residues. The CDR3 DNA sequence: TGTGCAAGTCGCTTAAGCAGGGGCGCAACCTACGAGCAGTACGTC. Amino acids: CASRLSRGATYEQYV.

This clone came up once. The genes are TRBV28 and TRBJ1-5, with a weak D call TRBD1 (5 bases). The germline V gene encodes CDR1 MDHEN and CDR2 SYDVKM. V was pared by 4 bases and J by 2 bases, with 9 bases between. The CDR3 is 14 residues long. For the CDR3, the DNA is TGTGCCAGCAGTTCAATAGGGGGCAATCAGCCCCAGCATTTT. Protein: CASSSIGGNQPQHF. Combining the CDR3 with reference TRBV28 and TRBJ1-5 gives the whole variable domain DVKVTQSSRYLVKRTGEKVFLECVQDMDHENMFWYRQDPGLGLRLIYFSYDVKMKEKGDIPEGYSVSREKKERFSLILESASTNQTSMYLCASSSIGGNQPQHFGDGTRLSIL.

This sequence joins TRBV6-5 and TRBJ2-5; tentative D call: TRBD1 (7 bases). Trimming left V 6 bases short and J 9 bases short, with 20 bases between. Germline CDR1 is MNHEY and CDR2 is SVGAGI. The length of the CDR3 is 14 residues. CDR3 amino acids: CASRGGQRVFSQYF. The DNA of the CDR3 is TGTGCCAGCAGGGGGGGACAGAGGGTTTTCTCCCAGTACTTC.

This rearrangement joins TRBV5-1 to TRBJ2-2; D may be TRBD1 (7 bases). CDR3 length: 15 residues. The V gene lost 4 bases and the J gene lost 5 bases, with 15 bases spanning the gap. Germline lookup yields CDR1 SGHRS and CDR2 YFSETQ. The CDR3 sequence is CASSLTGRGTGELFF. The CDR3 DNA reads as TGCGCCAGCAGCCTGACAGGGCGGGGAACCGGGGAGCTGTTTTTT.

The rearrangement links TRBV6-6 to TRBJ2-7; 8 nucleotides align to TRBD2. The CDR3 has 16 amino acids. Germline V gene sequence: CDR1 MNHNY, CDR2 SVGAGI (reference sequence). J lost 5 bases, V lost 7 bases, and 16 bases had no gene match. CDR3 protein: CASTRLGGGRRDEQYF. CDR3 nucleotide sequence: TGTGCCAGCACCCGGCTGGGCGGGGGGCGCAGAGACGAGCAGTACTTC.

The rearrangement uses TRBV11-2 and TRBJ2-7; 11 nucleotides match TRBD1. The length of the CDR3 is 14 residues. CDR1 and CDR2 (germline): SGHAT, FQNNGV. Trimming cost V 6 bases and J 5 bases; bases outside gene matches: 6. The CDR3 DNA follows: TGTGCCAGCAGACCCGGGACAGGGGGAAACGAGCAGTACTTC. It codes for CASRPGTGGNEQYF.

The chain joins TRBV11-2 to TRBJ2-7; D perhaps matches TRBD2 (6 bases). Germline values: CDR1 SGHAT, CDR2 FQNNGV. The CDR3 is made up of 15 amino acids. Trimming stripped 3 bases from V and 2 bases from J, with 14 bases between. Here the CDR3 DNA reads TGTGCCAGCAGCTTGTCGGGGACTGGGACCTACGAGCAGTACGTC. It translates to CASSLSGTGTYEQYV.

The chain joins TRBV19 to TRBJ1-1, with a possible D match to TRBD1 (6 bases). Germline V gene data show CDR1 as LNHDA and CDR2 as SQIVND (reference sequence). Deletions cut 4 bases from V and 11 bases from J, with 14 bases between. CDR3 length: 12 residues. The DNA of the CDR3 is TGTGCCAGTAGTAGGACAGAAACGGAGGCTTTCTTT. This gives the protein CASSRTETEAFF.